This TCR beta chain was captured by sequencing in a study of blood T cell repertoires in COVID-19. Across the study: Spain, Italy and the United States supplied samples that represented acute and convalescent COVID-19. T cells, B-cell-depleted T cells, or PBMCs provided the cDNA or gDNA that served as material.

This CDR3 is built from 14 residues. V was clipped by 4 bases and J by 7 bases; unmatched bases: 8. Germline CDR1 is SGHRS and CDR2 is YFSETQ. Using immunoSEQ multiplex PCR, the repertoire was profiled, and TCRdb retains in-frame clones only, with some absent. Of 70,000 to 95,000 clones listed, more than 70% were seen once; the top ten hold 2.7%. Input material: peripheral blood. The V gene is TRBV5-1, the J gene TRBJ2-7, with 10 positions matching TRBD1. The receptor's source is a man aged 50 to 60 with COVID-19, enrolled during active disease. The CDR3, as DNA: TGCGCCAGCAGCCGGGAGGACAGGGGGAGAGAGCAGTACTTC. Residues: CASSREDRGREQYF.